The clone carrying this T cell receptor beta chain showed up just a few times. Its antigen is still unknown. V lost 6 bases, J lost 0 bases, and 12 bases lay in between. In germline, CDR1 is SQVTM, CDR2 ANQGSEA. CDR3 length: 14 residues. CD4+ naive, central memory, regulatory and stem cell-like memory cells were sorted via CD45RO/CCR7/CD25/CD127/CD95/CD27. Sorted cells reached over 95% purity in every population. This sample was taken from a study of beta chain features in type 1 diabetes. Study results and limitations: More deletions and fewer insertions at VDJ junctions were found in patients with type 1 diabetes. Sampled from patients, naive, central memory and Treg TCRB repertoires appeared more similar than those sampled from healthy donors.

Expressed TCRB transcripts were sequenced because the isolated RNA had all been reverse transcribed beforehand. Libraries were prepared by immunoSEQ multiplex PCR; TCRdb keeps only in-frame clonotypes and omits some of them. The repertoire holds over 15,000 clones, approximately 55% seen once, with around 0.5% in the top ten. Specimen: stem cell memory CD4+ T cells from blood. The sequence was obtained from a woman aged 18 to 35 in good health. The chain uses TRBV29-1 and TRBJ1-3; TRBD1 might be the D (6 bases). The CDR3 DNA reads as TGCAGCGTGACGGACAGTCTCTCTGGAAACACCATATATTTT. As protein: CSVTDSLSGNTIYF.